This T cell receptor (beta chain) was profiled in a study of CXCR4 blockade with PD-1 therapy in pancreatic cancer. General study points: Only TCRbeta chains were sequenced here. Tumors were clonally expanded, mean around 0.14 versus 0.05 in healthy blood. Clone frequency correlated with its number of distinct nucleotide rearrangements.

Profiling relied on immunoSEQ multiplex PCR, and the TCRdb table lists in-frame clones only, not all of them. The repertoire holds 3,000 to 4,000 clones, with about 53% as singletons. For this clone: The antigen is unknown.

The sequence derives from a human donor with pancreatic ductal adenocarcinoma. The material sequenced was tumor tissue.

The CDR3 here is CAWSRQAPGEQFF. Here the CDR3 DNA reads TGTGCCTGGAGTAGACAGGCTCCCGGGGAGCAGTTCTTC. The rearrangement joins TRBV30 to TRBJ2-1; D perhaps matches TRBD1 (6 bases). Germline CDR1 reads GTSNPN; CDR2 reads SVGIG (reference sequence). This CDR3 comprises 13 residues. V gave up 2 bases and J gave up 10 bases, with 15 bases separating them.